These 13 T cell receptor beta chains originate from one sample sequenced in a study of lung T cells in sarcoidosis with Löfgren's syndrome. Each CDR3 protein gets one entry after TCRdb re-called the reads with MiXCR. The profile covers about 4,000 distinct CDR3 sequences, with approximately 20% appearing a single time and 8.6% taken by the ten largest. Sequencing was carried out using CD4+ T cells from bronchoalveolar lavage. Receptors were obtained from a human donor with sarcoidosis (Löfgren's syndrome or another form), or a control subject (not recorded which).

Relative to its sample, this clonotype is medium-sized. The chain uses TRBV10-3 and TRBJ1-1; TRBD1 matches 8 bases. With 6 bases clipped from V and 3 bases from J, the junction kept 3 bases outside the gene matches. This CDR3 has 13 residues. Germline assignment: CDR1 ENHRY and CDR2 SYGVKD. In DNA form, the CDR3 reads TGTGCCATCAGGGACAGGGTGGACACTGAAGCTTTCTTT. This encodes CAIRDRVDTEAFF.

The sample holds many counts of this clonotype. The chain uses TRBV12-3 or TRBV12-4 and TRBJ2-5, with D perhaps TRBD1 (7 bases). The CDR3 runs 15 residues. Trimming took 6 bases from V and 5 from J, leaving 19 bases between them. The CDR3 DNA reads as TGTGCCAGCAGCCCAGGGGGGAGGACTGGGGAGACCCAGTACTTC. Protein sequence: CASSPGGRTGETQYF.

By share of the sample, this clonotype is large. The V gene is TRBV20-1, the J gene TRBJ2-3; a weak D match, TRBD1 (5 bases). V was clipped by 3 bases and J by 5 bases, with 15 bases between them. The V gene's germline CDR1 is DFQATT and CDR2 SNEGSKA (reference sequence). The CDR3 sequence is 14 residues long. This chain's CDR3 is CSASGRALGDTQYF. CDR3 nucleotide sequence: TGCAGTGCTAGCGGCAGGGCGTTAGGAGATACGCAGTATTTT.

By sample fraction, this clonotype is medium-sized. The V call is TRBV28, the J call TRBJ2-7; 13 bases are shared with TRBD2. The CDR3 loop spans 13 amino acids. The trim removed 6 bases at V and 6 bases at J, leaving 2 bases unmatched. Germline lookup yields CDR1 MDHEN and CDR2 SYDVKM. The CDR3 region is CASRLAGGGEQYF. CDR3 in DNA: TGTGCCAGCAGACTAGCGGGAGGGGGCGAGCAGTACTTC.

The chain has TRBV5-1 and TRBJ2-1; TRBD2 aligns across 9 bases. Germline V CDR1 and CDR2: SGHRS, YFSETQ. The CDR3 sequence is 16 residues long. Trimming at V came to 1 base and at J to 4 bases, leaving 6 bases not matched to a gene. CDR3: CASSLYASGKYNEQFF. The CDR3 nucleotides are TGCGCCAGCAGCTTGTATGCTAGCGGGAAATACAATGAGCAGTTCTTC. The full variable domain, in which reference TRBV5-1 and TRBJ2-1 provide the parts outside the CDR3, is KAGVTQTPRYLIKTRGQQVTLSCSPISGHRSVSWYQQTPGQGLQFLFEYFSETQRNKGNFPGRFSGRQFSNSRSEMNVSTLELGDSALYLCASSLYASGKYNEQFFGPGTRLTVL.

Ten or more counts support this clonotype. The rearrangement uses TRBV24-1 and TRBJ2-2; D may be TRBD2 (7 bases). V lost 6 bases and J lost 9, with 19 bases in between. Germline-derived CDR1 and CDR2 are KGHDR and SFDVKD. This CDR3 has 15 amino acids. CDR3 DNA: TGTGCCACCAGTAAGCGGGACACAGCCGACAGGGAGCTGTTTTTT. It codes for CATSKRDTADRELFF.

By frequency in the sample, this clonotype is medium-sized. This chain joins TRBV19 and TRBJ2-5; 7 positions agree with TRBD2. CDR3 length: 15 residues. The V segment lost 3 bases and the J segment 5 bases; nucleotides outside the gene matches: 9. CDR1 LNHDA and CDR2 SQIVND come from the germline V gene (reference sequence). Here the CDR3 reads CASSIGAGTGETQYF. The CDR3 DNA is TGTGCCAGTAGTATCGGAGCGGGGACCGGGGAGACCCAGTACTTC.

This chain connects TRBV25-1 to TRBJ1-1; weak D call: TRBD1 (5 bases). V shed 10 bases and J shed 0 bases, with 12 bases lying between them. Germline-derived CDR1 and CDR2 are MGHDK and SYGVNS. This CDR3 comprises 13 residues. The CDR3 protein is CATAGHLNTEAFF. As DNA, the CDR3 is TGTGCCACCGCGGGGCATTTGAACACTGAAGCTTTCTTT.

Notes on this clonotype: At one end, the junction sequence differs from germline, possibly due to a read error. The chain joins TRBV27 to TRBJ1-6, with D tentatively TRBD1 (6 bases). The CDR3 runs to 15 residues. Germline V gene sequence: CDR1 MNHEY, CDR2 SMNVEV (reference sequence). CDR3 amino acids: CASSFIDRWKSPLPF. The DNA of the CDR3 is TGTGCCAGCAGTTTCATCGACAGGTGGAAATCACCCCTCCCCTTT.

This clonotype appeared many times. The chain employs TRBV18 and TRBJ1-3; maybe TRBD1 (6 bases). Germline CDR1 reads KGHSH; CDR2 reads LQKENI. The CDR3 covers 16 residues. With 0 bases removed from V and 4 bases from J, the gap between germline ends came to 13 bases. CDR3 in amino acids: CASSPPWGAEGNTIYF. For the CDR3, the DNA is TGTGCCAGCTCACCACCTTGGGGGGCCGAAGGAAACACCATATATTTT.

This clonotype was seen ten or more times. V and J are TRBV30 and TRBJ2-5; the D is unclear. CDR3 length: 12 amino acids. Germline values: CDR1 GTSNPN, CDR2 SVGIG (reference sequence). V lost 6 bases, J lost 2 bases, and 10 bases lay in between. The CDR3 DNA follows: TGTGCCTGTTCACCCCTACAAGAGACCCAGTACTTC. Translating gives CACSPLQETQYF.

In this sample, this clonotype is medium-sized (0.01 to 0.1%). The gene calls are TRBV20-1 and TRBJ1-1, with a tentative D call TRBD1 (6 bases). Germline V gene sequence: CDR1 DFQATT, CDR2 SNEGSKA (reference sequence). The CDR3 sequence is 14 residues long. The germline V and J ends were trimmed by 6 bases and 3 bases, with 17 bases remaining between them. The CDR3 DNA sequence: TGCAGTGCGGAGGGGGGGGGCACGTACACTGAAGCTTTCTTT. This gives the protein CSAEGGGTYTEAFF.

This clonotype is medium-sized. This chain connects TRBV20-1 to TRBJ2-7; D ambiguous. V lost 3 bases to trimming and J lost 3 bases, with 9 bases between them. Germline CDR1 reads DFQATT; CDR2 reads SNEGSKA (reference sequence). The CDR3 consists of 12 residues. CDR3 protein: CSASRADYEQYF. The CDR3 DNA reads as TGCAGTGCTAGTCGGGCCGACTACGAGCAGTACTTC.